This is a list of T cell receptor beta chains from one sample in a study of OX40 agonist ivuxolimab in advanced cancers. The assay was immunoSEQ multiplex PCR, and TCRdb's table has in-frame clones only and misses some. The data contain fewer than 110,000 clones, approximately 90% of them singletons. Sequencing was performed on CD4+ or CD8+ T cells sorted from blood, taken in a trial of the OX40 agonist ivuxolimab. The receptor source for this set is an adult with an advanced solid tumor such as melanoma, head and neck, liver or kidney cancer. Each CDR3 is given with its conserved first and last residue. D genes are given only for firm matches.

V	J	D	CDR3
TRBV6-5	TRBJ1-4	-	CASSSLGASNEKLFF
TRBV5-6	TRBJ1-1	-	CASSLGENTEAFF
TRBV5-3	TRBJ2-5	TRBD2	CARPLWASGSFVRETQYF
TRBV5-1	TRBJ2-5	TRBD1	CASSRGQANQETQYF
TRBV6-1	TRBJ2-1	-	CASRPYNEQFF
TRBV28	TRBJ2-5	-	CASSFQTGQETQYF
TRBV29-1	TRBJ1-2	TRBD1	CSVEGQGYGYTF
TRBV4-1	TRBJ2-1	TRBD2	CASSHRTSGYNEQFF
TRBV5-1	TRBJ2-7	TRBD1	CASSYTGGSLLYEQYF
TRBV2	TRBJ2-5	TRBD2	CASSGDGGRPGEQYF
TRBV10-1	TRBJ1-4	-	CASSDPNEKLFF
TRBV5-1	TRBJ2-1	-	CASSLLRTDFNEQFF
TRBV6-5	TRBJ1-1	TRBD1	CASSTGQGGPEAFF
TRBV20-1	TRBJ2-7	-	CSASFIYEQYF
TRBV10-2	TRBJ2-2	TRBD2	CASSIAGGPNTGELFF
TRBV18	TRBJ1-1	-	CASSPMGERTEAFF
TRBV5-1	TRBJ2-3	-	CASSLDDGDTQYF
TRBV27	TRBJ1-1	TRBD1	CASSPRDRGSVNTEAFF
TRBV28	TRBJ2-1	TRBD2	CASSSTRERFNEQFF
TRBV7-3	TRBJ1-5	-	CASSTDGNQPQHF
TRBV6-5	TRBJ2-7	-	CASSDSDNAGEQYF
TRBV18	TRBJ2-5	-	CASSRGPQETQYF
TRBV18	TRBJ2-7	-	CASSSGAEQYF
TRBV7-2	TRBJ2-7	-	CASSLALGLAFEQYF
TRBV7-3	TRBJ2-3	-	CASSSTDTQYF
TRBV9	TRBJ2-2	-	CASSVRGINTGELFF
TRBV2	TRBJ1-2	-	CARQDTEHGYTF
TRBV15	TRBJ1-1	-	CATSRVSLNTEAFF
TRBV14	TRBJ1-1	-	CASSQEVPPQAFF
TRBV18	TRBJ2-3	TRBD1	CASSPPDRVGTDTQYF
TRBV2	TRBJ1-2	-	CASRRGNYGYTF
TRBV12-5	TRBJ1-5	TRBD1	CASGLSGQALYSNQPQHF
TRBV28	TRBJ2-7	-	CASSIGGLEEQYF
TRBV19	-	-	CASSIQGVNTYEQYF
TRBV29-1	TRBJ1-5	-	CSVDSGFNQPQHF
TRBV9	TRBJ2-3	-	CASSVAMGGANTQYF
TRBV9	TRBJ2-7	TRBD2	CASSSGEGEQYF
TRBV5-1	TRBJ2-1	-	CASSLVTSREQFF
TRBV9	TRBJ2-5	-	CASSVEAGKTQYF
TRBV4-3	TRBJ2-7	TRBD2	CASSQGREGFYEQYF